This TCR beta chain was identified during a study of blood T cells in healthy people across ages. With a J-beta primer mix and a sample-barcoded 5' primer, a second PCR ran about 6 to 11 cycles. TCRdb called the 5' RACE reads again in MiXCR, with one record for every CDR3 protein. The sample includes over 1.5 million distinct CDR3 sequences, 40% to 55% of them seen just once. This clonotype came up many times. Sequencing used blood. This clonotype originated in a woman aged 40 to 50 in good health.

This CDR3 is CASHSGLGEQFF. In nucleotides, the CDR3 is TGTGCCAGCCATTCGGGGTTGGGGGAGCAGTTCTTC. This rearrangement joins TRBV6-2 or TRBV6-3 to TRBJ2-1, with D perhaps matching TRBD2 (5 bases). This CDR3 is 12 amino acids long. Germline CDR1 MNHEY, CDR2 SVGEGT. Between the trimmed V and J ends, which lost 8 bases and 10 bases, there was a span of 15 bases.